This record looks at one T cell receptor (beta chain) sequence and its context. This entry comes from a study of blood T cells in healthy people across ages. A second PCR of roughly 6 to 12 cycles used a sample-barcoded 5' primer and a J-beta primer mix. Template switching added a 12-random-nucleotide identifier to every cDNA molecule. MiXCR, applied by TCRdb to the 5' RACE reads, yields one record per CDR3 protein. The table has 800,000 to 950,000 distinct CDR3 sequences, 35% to 40% seen once. Germline CDR1 KGHSH, CDR2 LQKENI. The ends lost 2 bases at V and 1 base at J; junction bases unmatched: 9. The CDR3 loop spans 17 amino acids.

The sequence came from a man between 18 and 29 years old in good health. The chain joins TRBV18 to TRBJ2-3; 7 bases are a match to TRBD1. The sample was blood. The CDR3 DNA follows: TGTGCCAGCTCACCAAAACTGACAGGGACCGGCACAGATACGCAGTATTTT. It codes for CASSPKLTGTGTDTQYF.